The 7 T cell receptor beta chains reported below all come from one sample, sequenced in a study of neoadjuvant anti-PD-1 for oral cavity cancer. Documented time point: after neoadjuvant nivolumab, at surgical resection. The data were produced by immunoSEQ multiplex PCR, yet TCRdb's version contains in-frame clones alone and is incomplete. The sample carries tens of thousands of clones, about 86% recorded once. The sample was PBMCs, taken after nivolumab (anti-PD-1) treatment. The receptors were gathered from a person aged 40-85 years with oral cavity squamous cell carcinoma.

In this sample, this clone turned up once. This chain links TRBV25-1 with TRBJ2-6; D perhaps matches TRBD2 (6 bases). The germline V and J ends were trimmed by 5 bases and 1 base, with 12 bases remaining between them. This CDR3 has 16 amino acids. Germline V gene lookup returns CDR1 MGHDK and CDR2 SYGVNS. The CDR3: CASSPRGTSGANVLTF. CDR3 nucleotide sequence: TGTGCCAGCAGTCCCCGCGGGACTTCTGGGGCCAACGTCCTGACTTTC.

J is TRBJ1-5 and V is TRBV6-1, with TRBD1 matching over 9 bases. V dropped 4 bases and J dropped 6; count of bases not matched to a gene: 13. Germline CDR1 reads MNHNS; CDR2 reads SASEGT. The CDR3 totals 17 residues. The CDR3 DNA sequence: TGTGCCAGCAGTGCAAGACTGGGACAGGGAGGGAGTCAGCCCCAGCATTTT. Amino acids: CASSARLGQGGSQPQHF.

The V and J genes are TRBV5-8 and TRBJ2-3, with 8 nucleotides matching TRBD2. Germline V gene data show CDR1 as SGHTS and CDR2 as YDEGEE. CDR3 length equals 15 residues. The junction had 11 bases not matched to a gene; V was cut back by 4 bases and J by 7 bases. CDR3 sequence (DNA): TGTGCCAGCAGCCAGTATAGCGGGATAGGTTATACGCAGTATTTT. Amino acids: CASSQYSGIGYTQYF.

The rearrangement links TRBV30 to TRBJ1-5; D possibly corresponds to TRBD1 (5 bases). With 0 bases removed from V and 9 bases from J, the gap between germline ends came to 18 bases. Per the germline V gene, CDR1 is GTSNPN and CDR2 is SVGIG (reference sequence). The CDR3 extends over 15 amino acids. The CDR3 DNA reads TGTGCCTGGAGTGTACGGGGCACCCATGTATCGCCCCAGCATTTT. Protein: CAWSVRGTHVSPQHF.

The chain recombines TRBV30 with TRBJ1-2; a weak D match, TRBD1 (6 bases). Trimming stripped 4 bases from V and 6 bases from J, with 15 bases between. This CDR3 has 13 residues. Germline CDR1 reads GTSNPN; CDR2 reads SVGIG (reference sequence). The CDR3 reads CAWNPGTRDGYTF. The CDR3 nucleotides read TGTGCCTGGAACCCCGGGACACGAGATGGCTACACCTTC.

The V and J genes are TRBV30 and TRBJ1-1; D is ambiguous. Germline CDR1 GTSNPN, CDR2 SVGIG (reference sequence). Trimming left V 3 bases short and J 4 bases short, with 21 bases between. This CDR3 is built from 16 residues. The CDR3 bases are TGTGCCTGGAGGAAAGGGCTCGGGGAGGGAAGCACTGAAGCTTTCTTT. Translating gives CAWRKGLGEGSTEAFF.

J is TRBJ2-7 and V is TRBV7-9, with 8 bases matching TRBD1. CDR3 length: 14 residues. The V segment lost 3 bases and the J segment 5 bases; nucleotides outside the gene matches: 6. Germline assignment: CDR1 SEHNR and CDR2 FQNEAQ (reference sequence). The CDR3 bases are TGTGCCAGCAGCTTCTCGGACAGGGACGACGAGCAGTACTTC. As protein: CASSFSDRDDEQYF.